These 3 T cell receptor beta chains were all obtained from the same sample, sequenced in a study of cytomegalovirus exposure and HLA in healthy donors listed by TCRdb under 2017. The method was the immunoSEQ multiplex PCR assay. A mixture of 60 forward primers for TCR Vbeta segments and 13 reverse primers for TCR Jbeta segments was used in the multiplex PCR. TCRdb retrieved this table from immuneACCESS and kept in-frame rearrangements only. Not all clones are present; in checked studies, unresolved V genes account for under half, and no reason is known for the remainder. The sample table on file contains about 120,000 clones. Of the sample, around 3.9% falls within the top ten clones. The source material was PBMCs. The receptors were sampled from a man in his late teens or twenties in good health and CMV-seronegative.

This chain uses TRBV28 with TRBJ2-5; TRBD2 matches at 10 bases. Germline V CDR1 and CDR2: MDHEN, SYDVKM. CDR3 length equals 12 residues. The J segment lost 4 bases and the V segment lost 11 bases, leaving 4 bases of the junction unmatched. In DNA form, the CDR3 reads TGTGCCGTCAGCGGGAGGGTAGAGACCCAGTACTTC. Translating it yields CAVSGRVETQYF.

The chain recombines TRBV7-9 with TRBJ2-5, with TRBD1 matching over 9 bases. The better agreement between TRBJ2-7 and the DNA end casts doubt on the J call. This CDR3 contains 14 residues. Germline V CDR1 and CDR2: SEHNR, FQNEAQ (reference sequence). CDR3 nucleotides: TGTGCCAGCAGCTGGGGACAGGGAACCTACGAGCAGTACTTC. It specifies CASSWGQGTYEQYF.

The V call is TRBV28, the J call TRBJ2-7, with 9 bases aligning to TRBD1. CDR3 size: 14 residues. Germline values: CDR1 MDHEN, CDR2 SYDVKM. Trimming took 1 base from V and 7 from J; bases not matched to a gene: 5. CDR3 amino acids: CASSLSGQGYEQYF. The CDR3 region has the DNA TGTGCCAGCAGTTTATCAGGACAGGGGTATGAGCAGTACTTC. Drawing the rest from reference TRBV28 and TRBJ2-7, the complete variable domain is DVKVTQSSRYLVKRTGEKVFLECVQDMDHENMFWYRQDPGLGLRLIYFSYDVKMKEKGDIPEGYSVSREKKERFSLILESASTNQTSMYLCASSLSGQGYEQYFGPGTRLTVT.